Many counts were recorded for the clone carrying this T cell receptor (beta chain). Its target is not known. This sample stems from a study of identical twins. The CDR3 contains 12 residues. V lost 2 bases, J lost 11 bases, and 10 bases lay in between. General observations from the study: Excess sharing by twins proved weaker in beta out-of-frame sequences.

TCRdb itself ran the 5' RACE reads through MiXCR, one entry per CDR3 protein. This sample has about 220,000 distinct CDR3 sequences, with under 10% found just once. All donors were healthy, and all were Caucasian. The same data also contributed to another study, on yellow fever vaccine responses in identical twins.

The TCR was taken from a young woman in good health. The chain links TRBV12-3 or TRBV12-4 to TRBJ2-1; no clear D. The specimen sequenced was memory (CD45RO+) T cells sorted from blood. The CDR3 sequence: CASSLFAAKQFF. CDR3 sequence (DNA): TGTGCCAGCAGTTTATTCGCGGCAAAGCAGTTCTTC.